This T cell receptor (beta chain) comes out of a study of beta chain features in type 1 diabetes. Study overall: Regarding age, gender and cell yields, patients proved similar to healthy donors. Study observations and caveats: TCRB CDR3 length was moderately but significantly reduced in all four CD4+ subsets of Type 1 diabetes patients. Healthy donors had naive, central memory and Treg TCRB repertoires that appeared less similar than those seen among patients.

Notes on this clone: Its antigen is unidentified.

Sequenced material consisted of expressed TCRB transcripts (all of the isolated RNA was reverse transcribed). The study sequenced naive, central memory and regulatory T cell samples to an average of about 3.9 million reads. Data came from immunoSEQ multiplex PCR; TCRdb stores just in-frame clones and leaves some out. The table records around 40,000 clones, approximately 70% of them present only once. V was cut by 7 bases and J by 1 base, with 6 bases left in between. This CDR3 is built from 12 residues. Germline-derived CDR1 and CDR2 are MNHNY and SVGAGI (reference sequence). The chain links TRBV6-6 to TRBJ2-3; D is ambiguous. The specimen was Tregs from blood. The receptor's source is a young woman with type 1 diabetes. In DNA, the CDR3 is TGTGCCAGCAATCGGGGCACAGATACGCAGTATTTT. Translating gives CASNRGTDTQYF.